This T cell receptor (beta chain) emerged from a study of T cell responses to AZD1222 COVID-19 vaccine. Study results and limitations: Donor demographics were predominantly white British with a female majority; clonal diversity may be underestimated.

As concerns this clone: The antigen remains unidentified.

The CDR3 length is 13 residues. Trimming took 3 bases from V and 4 from J, leaving 7 bases between them. From germline, CDR1 is SGDLS and CDR2 YYNGEE. Clones were sequenced by immunoSEQ multiplex PCR, and TCRdb holds only the in-frame ones, with some missing. The sample contains fewer than 150,000 clones, under 90% of which appear only once. This TCR was sampled from an adult who received the AZD1222 COVID-19 vaccine. This chain connects TRBV9 to TRBJ1-4; D unresolved. Sequencing used peripheral blood, obtained 28 days after the second AZD1222 dose. The CDR3 loop reads CASSAQHNEKLFF. The CDR3 DNA reads as TGTGCCAGCAGCGCGCAGCATAATGAAAAACTGTTTTTT.